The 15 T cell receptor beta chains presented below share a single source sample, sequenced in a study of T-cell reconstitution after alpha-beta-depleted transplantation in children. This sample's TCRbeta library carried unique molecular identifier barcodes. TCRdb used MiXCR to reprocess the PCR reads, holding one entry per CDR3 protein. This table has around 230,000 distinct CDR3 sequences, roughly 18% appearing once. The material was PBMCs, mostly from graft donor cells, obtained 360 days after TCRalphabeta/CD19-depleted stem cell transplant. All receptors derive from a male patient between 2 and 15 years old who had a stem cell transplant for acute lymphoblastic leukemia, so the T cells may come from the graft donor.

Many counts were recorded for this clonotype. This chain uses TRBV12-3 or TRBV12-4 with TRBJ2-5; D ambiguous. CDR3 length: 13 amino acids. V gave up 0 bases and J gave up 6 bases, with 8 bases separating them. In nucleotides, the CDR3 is TGTGCCAGCAGTTTAGCCGTAGTGAAGACCCAGTACTTC. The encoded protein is CASSLAVVKTQYF.

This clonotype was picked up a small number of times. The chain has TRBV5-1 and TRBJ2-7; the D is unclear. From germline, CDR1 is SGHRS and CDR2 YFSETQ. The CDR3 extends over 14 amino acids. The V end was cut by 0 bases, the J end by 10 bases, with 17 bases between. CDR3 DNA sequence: TGCGCCAGCAGCTTGGAAATGGATAGCTGGAGTCAGTACTTC. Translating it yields CASSLEMDSWSQYF.

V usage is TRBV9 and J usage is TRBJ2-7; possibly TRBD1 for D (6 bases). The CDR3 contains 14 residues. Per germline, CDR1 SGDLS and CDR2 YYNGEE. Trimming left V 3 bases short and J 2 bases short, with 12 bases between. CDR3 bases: TGTGCCAGCAGCGCAACTGGACAGCCCTACGAGCAGTACTTC. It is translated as CASSATGQPYEQYF.

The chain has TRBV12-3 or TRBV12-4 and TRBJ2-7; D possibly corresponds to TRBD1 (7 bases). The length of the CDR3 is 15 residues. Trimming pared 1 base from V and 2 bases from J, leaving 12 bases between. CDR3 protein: CASSLEGASAYEQYF. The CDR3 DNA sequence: TGTGCCAGCAGTTTAGAGGGGGCTAGCGCCTACGAGCAGTACTTC.

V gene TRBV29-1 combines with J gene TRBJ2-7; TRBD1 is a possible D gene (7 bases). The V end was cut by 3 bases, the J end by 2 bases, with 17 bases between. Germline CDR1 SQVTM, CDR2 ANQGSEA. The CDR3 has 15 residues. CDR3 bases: TGCAGCGTTGATCGTGGAGGGACAGCCACCTACGAGCAGTACTTC. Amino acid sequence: CSVDRGGTATYEQYF.

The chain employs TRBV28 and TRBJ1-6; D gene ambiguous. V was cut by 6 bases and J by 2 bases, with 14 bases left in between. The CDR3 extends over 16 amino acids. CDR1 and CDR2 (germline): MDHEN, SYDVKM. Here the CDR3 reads CASRLGLTPYNSPLHF. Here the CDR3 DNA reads TGTGCCAGCAGACTCGGTCTAACTCCCTATAATTCACCCCTCCACTTT.

CDR3: CATSSAGAPGEDTQYF. DNA of the CDR3: TGTGCCACCAGCAGCGCGGGGGCCCCAGGGGAAGATACGCAGTATTTT. The gene calls are TRBV15 and TRBJ2-3; D is possibly TRBD2 (7 bases). This CDR3 comprises 16 residues. Looked up from germline, CDR1 is LNHNV and CDR2 is YYDKDF (reference sequence). The V gene lost 3 bases and the J gene lost 5 bases, with 18 bases spanning the gap.

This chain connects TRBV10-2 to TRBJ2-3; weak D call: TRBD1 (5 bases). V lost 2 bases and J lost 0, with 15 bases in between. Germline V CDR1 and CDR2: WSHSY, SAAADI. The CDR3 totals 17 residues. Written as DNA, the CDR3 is TGCGCCAGCAGTGAGAGGGGTCGCACTGGGAGCACAGATACGCAGTATTTT. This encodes CASSERGRTGSTDTQYF.

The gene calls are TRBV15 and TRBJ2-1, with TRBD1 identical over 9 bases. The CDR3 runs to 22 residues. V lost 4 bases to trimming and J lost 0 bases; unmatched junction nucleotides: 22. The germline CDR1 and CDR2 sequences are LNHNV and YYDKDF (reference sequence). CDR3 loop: CATSIPRVPGQGVPSSYNEQFF. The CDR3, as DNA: TGTGCCACCAGCATCCCGCGAGTCCCGGGACAGGGAGTTCCGAGCTCCTACAATGAGCAGTTCTTC.

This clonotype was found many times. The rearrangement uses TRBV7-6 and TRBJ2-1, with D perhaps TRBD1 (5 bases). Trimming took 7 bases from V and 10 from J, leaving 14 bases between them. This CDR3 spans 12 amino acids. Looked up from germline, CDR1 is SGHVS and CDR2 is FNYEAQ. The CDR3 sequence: CASKGELGEQFF. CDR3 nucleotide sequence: TGTGCCAGCAAAGGGGAATTGGGAGAGCAGTTCTTC. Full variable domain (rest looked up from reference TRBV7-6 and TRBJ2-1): GAGVSQSPRYKVTKRGQDVALRCDPISGHVSLYWYRQALGQGPEFLTYFNYEAQQDKSGLPNDRFSAERPEGSISTLTIQRTEQRDSAMYRCASKGELGEQFFGPGTRLTVL.

CDR3 amino acids: CSVEGGPLFEQYF. CDR3 sequence (DNA): TGCAGCGTTGAAGGGGGACCCCTTTTTGAGCAGTACTTC. The V and J genes are TRBV29-1 and TRBJ2-7; D is tentatively TRBD1 or TRBD2 (5 bases each). Germline loops: CDR1 SQVTM, CDR2 ANQGSEA. The length of the CDR3 is 13 residues. The germline V and J ends were trimmed by 1 base and 7 bases, with 14 bases remaining between them.

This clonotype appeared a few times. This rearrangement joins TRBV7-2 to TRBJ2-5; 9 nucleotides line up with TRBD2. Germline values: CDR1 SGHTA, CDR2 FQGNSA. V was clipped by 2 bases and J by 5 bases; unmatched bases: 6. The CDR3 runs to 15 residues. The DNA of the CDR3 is TGTGCCAGCAGCTTAAGGGCTAGCGGGGCTGAGACCCAGTACTTC. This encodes CASSLRASGAETQYF. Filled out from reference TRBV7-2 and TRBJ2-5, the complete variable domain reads GAGVSQSPSNKVTEKGKDVELRCDPISGHTALYWYRQSLGQGLEFLIYFQGNSAPDKSGLPSDRFSAERTGGSVSTLTIQRTQQEDSAVYLCASSLRASGAETQYFGPGTRLLVL.

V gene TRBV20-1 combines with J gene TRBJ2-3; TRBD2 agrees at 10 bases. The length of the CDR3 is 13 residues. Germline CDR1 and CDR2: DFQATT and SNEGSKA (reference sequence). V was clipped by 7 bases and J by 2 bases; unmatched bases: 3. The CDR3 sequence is CSELAGHTDTQYF. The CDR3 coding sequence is TGCAGTGAACTAGCGGGGCACACAGATACGCAGTATTTT.

CDR3 bases: TGTGCCAGCAGTAATACCGGGACGCGCTACGAGCAGTACTTC. This sequence encodes CASSNTGTRYEQYF. The V and J genes are TRBV7-2 and TRBJ2-7, with D tentatively TRBD1 or TRBD2 (5 bases each). The CDR3 totals 14 residues. Per the germline V gene, CDR1 is SGHTA and CDR2 is FQGNSA. V was shortened by 6 bases and J by 3 bases, with 15 bases between the two germline ends.

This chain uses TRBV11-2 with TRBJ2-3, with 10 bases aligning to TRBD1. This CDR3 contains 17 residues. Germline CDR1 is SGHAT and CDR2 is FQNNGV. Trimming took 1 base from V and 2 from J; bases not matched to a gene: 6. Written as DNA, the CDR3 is TGTGCCAGCAGCTTAGGGTTGGGGACAGGGGACACAGATACGCAGTATTTT. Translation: CASSLGLGTGDTDTQYF.